Reported below is one T cell receptor beta chain. The entry originates in a study of cytomegalovirus exposure and HLA in healthy donors. It was with 60 Vbeta and 13 Jbeta primers that the PCR ran. Repertoires were generated with immunoSEQ multiplex PCR, while TCRdb's copy carries only in-frame clones and drops some. Of 55,000 to 80,000 clones in the sample, around 80% were seen once. The TCR comes from a woman under 40 in good health and CMV-seropositive. Sequencing was carried out using PBMCs.

The CDR3 is CASSVRPGQMYNEQFF. Here the CDR3 DNA reads TGTGCCAGCAGCGTCCGTCCGGGACAGATGTACAATGAGCAGTTCTTC. The chain carries TRBV7-8 and TRBJ2-1; 7 bases match TRBD1. V trimming: 5 bases; J trimming: 4 bases; junction bases outside the gene matches: 11. This CDR3 spans 16 amino acids. Germline V gives CDR1 SGHVS, CDR2 FQNEAQ.